The next 27 T cell receptor beta chains were all read from a single sample in a study of OX40 agonist ivuxolimab in advanced cancers. Produced via immunoSEQ multiplex PCR; TCRdb's table is partial and in-frame only. This table holds 55,000 to 65,000 clones, 85% to 90% found once. The sequenced sample was CD4+ or CD8+ T cells sorted from blood, obtained in a trial of the OX40 agonist ivuxolimab. The receptors were sampled from an adult with an advanced solid tumor such as melanoma, head and neck, liver or kidney cancer.

CDR3: CASSEGGGEAFF. CDR3 DNA sequence: TGCGCCAGCAGCGAAGGGGGAGGTGAAGCTTTCTTT. The chain recombines TRBV5-1 with TRBJ1-1, with D possibly being TRBD1 (6 bases). Germline-derived CDR1 and CDR2 are SGHRS and YFSETQ. Trimming cost V 4 bases and J 7 bases, with 11 bases left between them. The CDR3 contains 12 residues.

The V gene is TRBV7-2, the J gene TRBJ1-2; D ambiguous. Trimming removed 4 bases from V and 8 bases from J, with 14 bases in between. The CDR3 consists of 13 residues. CDR1 is SGHTA, CDR2 FQGNSA, per germline. CDR3 in amino acids: CASSSSTLGGYTF. The CDR3 nucleotides are TGTGCCAGCAGCTCATCTACTCTTGGCGGCTACACCTTC.

This rearrangement joins TRBV5-1 to TRBJ2-1, with 7 positions matching TRBD2. The CDR3 has 16 residues. V dropped 6 bases and J dropped 0; count of bases not matched to a gene: 9. Germline V lookup: CDR1 SGHRS, CDR2 YFSETQ. CDR3 DNA sequence: TGCGCCAGCACCGGGGGGAGGACCTACTCCTACAATGAGCAGTTCTTC. It specifies CASTGGRTYSYNEQFF. The whole variable domain, filled in from reference TRBV5-1 and TRBJ2-1, reads KAGVTQTPRYLIKTRGQQVTLSCSPISGHRSVSWYQQTPGQGLQFLFEYFSETQRNKGNFPGRFSGRQFSNSRSEMNVSTLELGDSALYLCASTGGRTYSYNEQFFGPGTRLTVL.

This clone was seen a handful of times. The CDR3: CASSPGTSGGPQETQYF. DNA of the CDR3: TGTGCCAGCAGCCCAGGGACTAGCGGGGGACCCCAAGAGACCCAGTACTTC. V usage is TRBV5-4 and J usage is TRBJ2-5; 14 nucleotides agree with TRBD2. The CDR3 contains 17 residues. The germline gives CDR1 SGHNT, CDR2 YYREEE (reference sequence). Trimming removed 4 bases from V and 1 base from J; junction bases left unmatched: 6.

This clone came up once. V and J are TRBV11-2 and TRBJ2-5, with D perhaps TRBD1 (5 bases). This CDR3 has 15 residues. CDR1 and CDR2 (germline): SGHAT, FQNNGV. Trimming took 9 bases from V and 5 from J, leaving 22 bases between them. The CDR3 nucleotides read TGTGCCAGTACGCGAGGCAGGGCGTTAGGTGAGACCCAGTACTTC. Its protein product is CASTRGRALGETQYF.

CDR3 residues: CASSWGLAAYNEQFF. For the CDR3, the DNA is TGTGCCAGCAGTTGGGGACTAGCGGCTTACAATGAGCAGTTCTTC. The rearrangement links TRBV7-2 to TRBJ2-1; 11 bases are shared with TRBD2. Germline V CDR1 and CDR2: SGHTA, FQGNSA. The J segment lost 4 bases and the V segment lost 6 bases, leaving 5 bases of the junction unmatched. The CDR3 has 15 amino acids.

The chain links TRBV9 to TRBJ1-6, with TRBD1 identical over 7 bases. The germline CDR1 and CDR2 sequences are SGDLS and YYNGEE. Unmatched junction bases numbered 4, after V lost 0 bases and J lost 7 bases. CDR3 size: 15 residues. Here the CDR3 reads CASSVGETGNSPLHF. The CDR3 nucleotides are TGTGCCAGCAGCGTAGGAGAGACAGGGAATTCACCCCTCCACTTT.

The V and J genes are TRBV18 and TRBJ2-5; D might be TRBD2 (5 bases). CDR1 and CDR2 (germline): KGHSH, LQKENI. With 4 bases removed from V and 1 base from J, the gap between germline ends came to 13 bases. There are 15 residues in the CDR3. The CDR3 spells CASSRAMAGQETQYF. The CDR3 DNA sequence: TGTGCCAGCTCACGCGCCATGGCGGGCCAAGAGACCCAGTACTTC.

This rearrangement joins TRBV9 to TRBJ1-2, with 8 bases fitting TRBD1. With 3 bases clipped from V and 8 bases from J, the junction kept 9 bases outside the gene matches. This CDR3 has 14 residues. CDR1 SGDLS and CDR2 YYNGEE come from the germline V gene. The CDR3 is CASSGLTGAGGYTF. In nucleotides, the CDR3 is TGTGCCAGCAGCGGATTGACAGGGGCAGGGGGCTACACCTTC. The full variable domain, its missing parts supplied by reference TRBV9 and TRBJ1-2, is DSGVTQTPKHLITATGQRVTLRCSPRSGDLSVYWYQQSLDQGLQFLIQYYNGEERAKGNILERFSAQQFPDLHSELNLSSLELGDSALYFCASSGLTGAGGYTFGSGTRLTVV.

The CDR3 reads CASSRRDGGRGYTF. DNA for the CDR3: TGTGCCAGCAGCCGTAGGGACGGTGGTAGAGGCTACACCTTC. V gene TRBV7-2 combines with J gene TRBJ1-2; TRBD1 is a possible D gene (5 bases). The CDR3 totals 14 residues. Germline V gives CDR1 SGHTA, CDR2 FQGNSA. Trimming shortened V by 5 bases and J by 8 bases, and 18 bases separated the two germline ends.

J is TRBJ1-2 and V is TRBV19; the D is unclear. Trimming left V 7 bases short and J 4 bases short, with 13 bases between. CDR1 and CDR2 from the germline V gene are LNHDA and SQIVND (reference sequence). The CDR3 runs to 13 residues. The DNA of the CDR3 is TGTGCCAGTACCCCAAGAGGCCTCTATGGCTACACCTTC. It codes for CASTPRGLYGYTF.

This rearrangement joins TRBV6-6 to TRBJ2-7; D ambiguous. The germline V gene has CDR1 MNHNY and CDR2 SVGAGI (reference sequence). This CDR3 region has 12 residues. Trimming removed 6 bases from V and 3 bases from J, with 9 bases in between. The CDR3 nucleotides are TGTGCCAGCAGCCGTCTGGGCTACGAGCAGTACTTC. It codes for CASSRLGYEQYF.

The chain is built from TRBV11-2 and TRBJ2-2; D tentatively reads TRBD1 or TRBD2 (5 bases each). This CDR3 spans 16 amino acids. Germline-derived CDR1 and CDR2 are SGHAT and FQNNGV. Deletions cut 4 bases from V and 0 bases from J, with 12 bases between. CDR3: CASSSLRGANTGELFF. DNA of the CDR3: TGTGCCAGCAGCTCCCTGAGGGGAGCGAACACCGGGGAGCTGTTTTTT. Based on the CDR3 plus reference TRBV11-2 and TRBJ2-2, the full variable domain is EAGVAQSPRYKIIEKRQSVAFWCNPISGHATLYWYQQILGQGPKLLIQFQNNGVVDDSQLPKDRFSAERLKGVDSTLKIQPAKLEDSAVYLCASSSLRGANTGELFFGEGSRLTVL.

V and J are TRBV2 and TRBJ2-3, with TRBD2 matching over 10 bases. CDR1 and CDR2 (germline): SNHLY, FYNNEI. There are 15 residues in the CDR3. Trimming at V came to 8 bases and at J to 5 bases, leaving 10 bases not matched to a gene. The CDR3 sequence: CASWGTSGEGDTQYF. The CDR3 region has the DNA TGTGCCAGCTGGGGAACTAGCGGGGAGGGAGATACGCAGTATTTT. The whole variable domain, filled in from reference TRBV2 and TRBJ2-3, reads EPEVTQTPSHQVTQMGQEVILRCVPISNHLYFYWYRQILGQKVEFLVSFYNNEISEKSEIFDDQFSVERPDGSNFTLKIRSTKLEDSAMYFCASWGTSGEGDTQYFGPGTRLTVL.

The genes are TRBV6-5 and TRBJ1-1, with TRBD1 identical over 7 bases. Germline V lookup: CDR1 MNHEY, CDR2 SVGAGI. With V trimmed by 2 bases and J by 7 bases, 7 bases remained unmatched. The CDR3 loop spans 14 amino acids. The CDR3 DNA reads as TGTGCCAGCAGTTACGGGACAGACAGGAATGAAGCTTTCTTT. Its translation is CASSYGTDRNEAFF.

This chain links TRBV7-7 with TRBJ2-2; 11 positions agree with TRBD1. J lost 8 bases, V lost 7 bases, and 6 bases had no gene match. The CDR3 covers 14 residues. CDR1 and CDR2 from the germline V gene are SSHAT and FNYEAQ (reference sequence). The CDR3 protein is CASKRDRGSGELFF. CDR3 sequence (DNA): TGTGCCAGCAAACGGGACAGGGGGAGTGGGGAGCTGTTTTTT. Together with reference TRBV7-7 and TRBJ2-2, the CDR3 gives the full variable domain: GAGVSQSPRYKVTKRGQDVTLRCDPISSHATLYWYQQALGQGPEFLTYFNYEAQPDKSGLPSDRFSAERPEGSISTLTIQRTEQRDSAMYRCASKRDRGSGELFFGEGSRLTVL.

This clone has just a few counts. The chain links TRBV11-3 to TRBJ2-7, with D possibly being TRBD1 (5 bases). Per the germline V gene, CDR1 is SGHNT and CDR2 is YENEEA. CDR3 length equals 15 residues. V was shortened by 5 bases and J by 4 bases, with 18 bases between the two germline ends. DNA of the CDR3: TGTGCCAGCAGCGACCGACAGAATTTGGGATACGAGCAGTACTTC. Its translation: CASSDRQNLGYEQYF. The variable domain in full, completed from reference TRBV11-3 and TRBJ2-7, reads EAGVVQSPRYKIIEKKQPVAFWCNPISGHNTLYWYLQNLGQGPELLIRYENEEAVDDSQLPKDRFSAERLKGVDSTLKIQPAELGDSAVYLCASSDRQNLGYEQYFGPGTRLTVT.

The chain uses TRBV6-5 and TRBJ1-6, with 11 bases identical to TRBD1. The V and J ends lost 8 bases and 7 bases, in that order; junction bases with no gene match: 1. This CDR3 spans 13 amino acids. Germline loops: CDR1 MNHEY, CDR2 SVGAGI. This CDR3 is CASGTGGNSPLHF. The CDR3, as DNA: TGTGCCAGCGGGACAGGGGGAAATTCACCCCTCCACTTT.

The CDR3: CASSQGEGQGTNYGYTF. CDR3 coding DNA: TGCGCCAGCAGCCAAGGGGAAGGACAGGGGACTAACTATGGCTACACCTTC. The V gene is TRBV4-1, the J gene TRBJ1-2, with TRBD1 identical over 9 bases. V lost 1 base, J lost 0 bases, and 6 bases stayed unmatched. The CDR3 length is 17 residues. The germline gives CDR1 MGHRA, CDR2 YSYEKL.

V gene TRBV5-1 combines with J gene TRBJ2-5; maybe TRBD2 (5 bases). Trimming removed 5 bases from V and 0 bases from J, with 8 bases in between. From germline, CDR1 is SGHRS and CDR2 YFSETQ. This CDR3 has 13 residues. CDR3 sequence: CASSERYQETQYF. CDR3 bases: TGCGCCAGCAGTGAGCGGTACCAAGAGACCCAGTACTTC.

The chain employs TRBV5-1 and TRBJ2-3; 7 nucleotides line up with TRBD2. V gave up 4 bases and J gave up 5 bases; unmatched junction bases: 7. The germline CDR1 and CDR2 sequences are SGHRS and YFSETQ. The CDR3 is 14 residues long. The DNA of the CDR3 is TGCGCCAGCAGCCCCGTGGGGGGGTTAGATACGCAGTATTTT. Translation: CASSPVGGLDTQYF.

The chain uses TRBV5-4 and TRBJ1-3; D gene ambiguous. V was cut by 0 bases and J by 2 bases, with 12 bases left in between. The CDR3 is 16 residues long. In germline, CDR1 is SGHNT, CDR2 YYREEE (reference sequence). The CDR3 DNA is TGTGCCAGCAGCTTGGGGGCACCCGGGGCTGGAAACACCATATATTTT. Translated: CASSLGAPGAGNTIYF.

In this sample, this clone turned up a few times. The chain employs TRBV5-1 and TRBJ1-6; D is undetermined. The CDR3 is 14 residues long. CDR1 SGHRS and CDR2 YFSETQ come from the germline V gene. Trimming pared 2 bases from V and 12 bases from J, leaving 15 bases between. The CDR3 sequence is CASSFGQSEGPLHF. In DNA form, the CDR3 reads TGCGCCAGCAGCTTCGGGCAGTCGGAAGGACCCCTCCACTTT.

The V and J genes are TRBV5-4 and TRBJ1-2; a possible D gene is TRBD1 (5 bases). CDR3 size: 14 residues. CDR1 is SGHNT and CDR2 is YYREEE in the germline V gene (reference sequence). V lost 4 bases, J lost 0 bases, and 10 bases lay in between. CDR3 protein: CASSRDGSNYGYTF. The CDR3 DNA reads TGTGCCAGCAGCCGGGACGGATCTAACTATGGCTACACCTTC. The whole variable domain, filled in from reference TRBV5-4 and TRBJ1-2, reads ETGVTQSPTHLIKTRGQQVTLRCSSQSGHNTVSWYQQALGQGPQFIFQYYREEENGRGNFPPRFSGLQFPNYSSELNVNALELDDSALYLCASSRDGSNYGYTFGSGTRLTVV.

This chain uses TRBV5-5 with TRBJ1-1, with a weak D call TRBD1 (6 bases). Trimming left V 0 bases short and J 4 bases short, with 16 bases between. The CDR3 totals 16 residues. CDR1 SGHKS and CDR2 YYEKEE come from the germline V gene (reference sequence). The CDR3 DNA sequence: TGTGCCAGCAGCTTGGAAGGGACAAGGGGTGTCACTGAAGCTTTCTTT. Its translation is CASSLEGTRGVTEAFF.

The genes are TRBV19 and TRBJ1-2; D call uncertain. The CDR3 has 14 amino acids. Trimming removed 5 bases from V and 1 base from J, with 11 bases in between. Germline assignment: CDR1 LNHDA and CDR2 SQIVND (reference sequence). For the CDR3, the DNA is TGTGCCAGTAGTTTTGGAAGGGATAACTATGGCTACACCTTC. Residues: CASSFGRDNYGYTF.

This clone has more than one count but fewer than ten. The gene calls are TRBV5-6 and TRBJ1-1; D is unresolved. V lost 0 bases, J lost 3 bases, and 6 bases lay in between. The CDR3 loop spans 13 amino acids. CDR1 is SGHDT, CDR2 YYEEEE, per germline. Here the CDR3 reads CASSLEADTEAFF. The CDR3 DNA follows: TGTGCCAGCAGCTTGGAGGCGGACACTGAAGCTTTCTTT.